Sequencing of this TCR beta chain was carried out in a study of blood T cells in healthy people across ages (dated by TCRdb to between 2015 and 2017). Regarding the research as a whole: In model experiments, template switching captured about one uniquely barcoded TCR beta cDNA molecule for every two T cells. Age-related changes in TCR beta repertoire diversity were measured in the study by deep sequencing normalized with unique cDNA molecular identifiers. Donors were grouped into four age groups: young (average approximately 16 years), middle-aged (39), aged (about 60) and long-lived (just over 80). Using the same blood draw, the study looked at two additional independent replicas of 1 million unique cDNA reads for two donors, one aged 18 to 30 and the other aged 80 or older.

The paper as a whole reports these results and caveats: Because the CMV infection status of the donors was unknown, age-related changes in expanded clonotypes may potentially have been confounded. Estimates of total diversity from one million sequenced T cells were regarded as lower bounds and underestimates. Observed TCR beta diversity per million T cells fell roughly linearly with age, and a significant reduction was already apparent by age roughly 40. Compared with the aged group, the long-lived group had more naive CD4+ T cells, fewer expanded clones and increased TCR diversity, a pattern suggesting age selection. Conclusive comparison of naive and antigen-experienced compartments was prevented by the profiling of bulk unsorted PBMCs. Observed TCR beta diversity correlated strongly with the percentage of naive T cells measured by flow cytometry.

This clonotype was observed many times. Its antigen is unknown. Base qualities are not at hand, and no much larger clone is one base apart. The donors were a few dozen Caucasian individuals from Russia, aged roughly 6 to 100 years, who were systemically healthy. Approximately 9.3 milliliters of peripheral blood were collected from each donor into EDTA-treated Vacutainer tubes. Ficoll-Paque density-gradient centrifugation was used to isolate PBMCs, with at least 6.5 million per sample. Trizol reagent was used to extract total RNA from the PBMCs, yielding at least 6 micrograms per sample. For every donor, an aliquot of PBMCs went through flow cytometry to measure the percentages of naive CD45RAhigh/CD27high T cells. Receptors were amplified or captured by 5' RACE. The sample was run on an Illumina HiSeq 2500. A second PCR of about 6 to 11 cycles was performed with a sample-barcoded 5' primer and a J-beta primer mix. A template-switch 5' adaptor carrying 12 random nucleotides introduced a unique molecular identifier onto each TCR beta cDNA molecule. At least 2.5 million CDR3-containing paired-end reads were obtained from each sample. The Mint cDNA synthesis kit, primed by a TRBC-specific oligonucleotide, was used to synthesize first-strand cDNA from all RNA. Following uracil-DNA glycosylase treatment, all cDNA underwent a first 18-cycle PCR with the universal primers M1SS and BC2_uni_R. The source study handled its data this way. Normalization of each sample was performed by random selection of 1 million high-quality reads, each carrying a distinct molecular identifier. Reads with shared molecular identifiers were discarded instead of being binned into consensus sequences. MiTCR, set to a Q25 quality threshold and the strictest error-elimination algorithm, was used for CDR3 identification, clonotype clustering and error correction. A nonparametric unseen species model with Euler transformation was used to estimate a lower bound on total TCR beta diversity. TCRdb reprocessing: public reads trimmed at Q25 with fastp, clones called with MiXCR, in-frame beta chains kept. Records with the same CDR3 protein are collapsed into one entry carrying the most frequent genes and DNA. For this entry, the V and J calls and clone size follow TCRdb and not the study's own pipeline. This sample is represented by more than 900,000 distinct CDR3 sequences; just under 30% of them were singletons. Roughly 10% of the sample lies in the top ten.

The germline V gene yields SGHTA for CDR1 and FQGNSA for CDR2. V is pruned by 2 bases and J by 7 bases, leaving 14 bases of the junction without a gene match. From the cysteine up to the phenylalanine, the CDR3 has a length of 17 residues. The retained sequence is limited to the CDR3, 51 bases, with the frame set at the first base. Separately, the same data were catalogued under a study of T cells of mothers and their children. The second study's authors report: Nine systemically healthy Caucasian individuals served as donors, namely three mothers together with their six children. cDNA synthesis consumed the entire amount of extracted RNA, loaded at about 1.5 ug RNA in each 15 ul reaction. Sample barcodes and 2-4 random nucleotides were added via the M1S primer in the second PCR. Over 10 million TCR beta CDR3 reads came from each mother, compared with about 3 million reads from each child. Thymic selection similarly shapes TCR recombination output in related and unrelated pairs, with minor effect from inherited differences. Normalized repertoire overlap in related mother-child pairs was always slightly higher than in unrelated mother-child pairs, but the difference was never significant. Persistent microchimeric T cell clones were not detected, at a sensitivity of about 100 clones per million clonotypes. To look for features that set related mother-child pairs apart from unrelated individuals, the researchers ran deep NGS to compare the TCR beta repertoires of mothers and children. The mean age was roughly 40 +/- 4 years for the mothers and approximately 11 +/- 4 years for the children. Libraries were sequenced on Illumina HiSeq 2000 with 100+100 nt paired-end reads after adapter ligation with NEBNext reagents. To prevent cross-contamination, the mother and child libraries were prepared a month apart and were sequenced in separate runs. For each donor, somewhere between roughly 450,000 and 2,000,000 distinct TCR beta clonotypes were identified. Naive TCR beta clonotypes were estimated from low-frequency clonotypes matched to each donor's FACS-determined naive share, without sorting.

The receptor chain draws on TRBV7-2 and TRBJ2-4; 7 central bases correspond to TRBD2. What was sequenced was blood. This receptor was obtained from a woman aged 40 to 55 in good health. The DNA sequence reads TGTGCCAGCAGCTTAACCAGCGGGGTGTCGAGAGGGAACATTCAGTACTTC. It specifies CASSLTSGVSRGNIQYF.